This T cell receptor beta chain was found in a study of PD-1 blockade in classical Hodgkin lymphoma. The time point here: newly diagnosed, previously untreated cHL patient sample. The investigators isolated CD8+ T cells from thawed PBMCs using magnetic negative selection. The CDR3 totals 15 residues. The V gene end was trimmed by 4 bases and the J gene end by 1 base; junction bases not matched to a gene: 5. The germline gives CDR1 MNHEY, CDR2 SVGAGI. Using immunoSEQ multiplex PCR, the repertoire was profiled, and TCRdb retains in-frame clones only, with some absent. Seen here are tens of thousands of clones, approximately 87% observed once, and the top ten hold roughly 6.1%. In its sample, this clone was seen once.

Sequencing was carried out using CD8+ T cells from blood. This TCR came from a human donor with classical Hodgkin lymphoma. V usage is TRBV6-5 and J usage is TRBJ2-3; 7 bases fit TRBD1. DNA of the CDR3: TGTGCCAGCAGTTTCCGACAGGGTGGCACAGATACGCAGTATTTT. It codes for CASSFRQGGTDTQYF.